These T cell receptor beta chains were read from a single sample in a study of blood T cells in healthy people across ages. TCRdb re-derived calls from the 5' RACE reads in MiXCR, one entry per CDR3 protein. This table holds 1.8 million or so distinct CDR3 sequences, more than 35% found once. Sequencing was done on a sample of blood. The receptors come from a human donor in good health. Both conserved end residues are part of each CDR3. Fields, in order: V gene, CDR3 protein.

TRBV11-3	CASSPLATGHYEQYF
TRBV20-1	CSARDQGQGYNEQFF
TRBV7-2	CASSLASVTDTQYF
TRBV18	CASSPRGARSYNSPLHF
TRBV6-6	CASSPSWGNYGYTF
TRBV6-5	CASSYSIGQLYGYTF
TRBV9	CASGGDRVNTEAFF
TRBV20-1	CSATGRDTQYF
TRBV7-6	CASSFGGGPTDTQYF
TRBV5-1	CASSLGVTSGARNEQFF
TRBV20-1	CSAKRGAVINEQFF
TRBV2	CASSELTSHNQPQHF
TRBV12-3/TRBV12-4	CASRTGTSVDNEQFF
TRBV12-3/TRBV12-4	CASSLQRPRGTDTQYF